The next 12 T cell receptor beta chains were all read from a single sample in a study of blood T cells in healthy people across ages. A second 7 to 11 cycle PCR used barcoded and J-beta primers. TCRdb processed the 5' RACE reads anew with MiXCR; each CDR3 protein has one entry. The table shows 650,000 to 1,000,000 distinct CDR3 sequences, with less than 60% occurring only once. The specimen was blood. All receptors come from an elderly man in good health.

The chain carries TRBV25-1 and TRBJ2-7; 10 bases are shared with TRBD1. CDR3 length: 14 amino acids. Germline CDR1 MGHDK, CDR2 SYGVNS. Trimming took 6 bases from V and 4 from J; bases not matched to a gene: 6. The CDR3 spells CASRARTGGYEQYF. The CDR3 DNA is TGTGCCAGCAGAGCACGGACAGGGGGGTACGAGCAGTACTTC.

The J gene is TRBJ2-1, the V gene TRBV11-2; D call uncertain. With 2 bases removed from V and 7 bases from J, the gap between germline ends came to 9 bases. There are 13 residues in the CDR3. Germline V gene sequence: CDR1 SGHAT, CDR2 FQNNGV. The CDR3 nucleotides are TGTGCCAGCAGCTTAACGGTTGTAAATGAGCAGTTCTTC. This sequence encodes CASSLTVVNEQFF.

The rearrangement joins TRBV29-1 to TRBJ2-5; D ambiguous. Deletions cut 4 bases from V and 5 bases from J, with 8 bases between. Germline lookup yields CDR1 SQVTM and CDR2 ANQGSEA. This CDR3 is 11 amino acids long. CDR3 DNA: TGCAGCGTTGTTGGTAGGGAGACCCAGTACTTC. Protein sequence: CSVVGRETQYF. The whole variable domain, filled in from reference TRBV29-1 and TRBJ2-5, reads SAVISQKPSRDICQRGTSLTIQCQVDSQVTMMFWYRQQPGQSLTLIATANQGSEATYESGFVIDKFPISRPNLTFSTLTVSNMSPEDSSIYLCSVVGRETQYFGPGTRLLVL.

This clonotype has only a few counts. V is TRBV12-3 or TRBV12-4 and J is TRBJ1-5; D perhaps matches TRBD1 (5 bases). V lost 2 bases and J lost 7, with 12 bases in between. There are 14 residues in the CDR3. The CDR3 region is CASSLRGRRQPQHF. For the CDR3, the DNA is TGTGCCAGCAGTTTAAGGGGTAGGAGGCAGCCCCAGCATTTT.

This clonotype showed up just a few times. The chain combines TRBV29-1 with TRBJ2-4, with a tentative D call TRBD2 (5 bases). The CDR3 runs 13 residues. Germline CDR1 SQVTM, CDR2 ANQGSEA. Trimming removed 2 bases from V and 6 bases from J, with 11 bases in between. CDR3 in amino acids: CSVETSLGNIQYF. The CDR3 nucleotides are TGCAGCGTTGAAACTAGTTTAGGAAACATTCAGTACTTC.

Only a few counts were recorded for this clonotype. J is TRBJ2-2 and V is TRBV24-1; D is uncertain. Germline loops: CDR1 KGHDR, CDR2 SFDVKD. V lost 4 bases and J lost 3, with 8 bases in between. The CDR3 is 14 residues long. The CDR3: CATSDVHDTGELFF. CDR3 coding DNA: TGTGCCACCAGTGACGTACACGACACCGGGGAGCTGTTTTTT.

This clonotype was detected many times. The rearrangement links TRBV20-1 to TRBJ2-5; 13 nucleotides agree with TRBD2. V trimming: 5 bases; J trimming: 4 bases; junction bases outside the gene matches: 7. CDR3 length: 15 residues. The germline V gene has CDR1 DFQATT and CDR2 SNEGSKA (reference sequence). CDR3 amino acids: CSAQSRTSGRETQYF. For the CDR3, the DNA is TGCAGTGCTCAATCCCGGACTAGCGGGAGAGAGACCCAGTACTTC.

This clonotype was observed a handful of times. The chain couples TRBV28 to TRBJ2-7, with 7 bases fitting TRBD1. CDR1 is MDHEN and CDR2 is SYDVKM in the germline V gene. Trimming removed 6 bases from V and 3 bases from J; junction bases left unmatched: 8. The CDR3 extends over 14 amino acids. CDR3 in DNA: TGTGCCAGCAGGAAACAGGGGATTGGCTACGAGCAGTACTTC. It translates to CASRKQGIGYEQYF.

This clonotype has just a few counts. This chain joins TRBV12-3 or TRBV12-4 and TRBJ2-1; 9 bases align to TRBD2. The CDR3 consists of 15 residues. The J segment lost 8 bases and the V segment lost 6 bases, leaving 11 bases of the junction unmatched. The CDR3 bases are TGTGCCAGCAGGAGAACTAGCGGGTGGGGGCATGAGCAGTTCTTC. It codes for CASRRTSGWGHEQFF.

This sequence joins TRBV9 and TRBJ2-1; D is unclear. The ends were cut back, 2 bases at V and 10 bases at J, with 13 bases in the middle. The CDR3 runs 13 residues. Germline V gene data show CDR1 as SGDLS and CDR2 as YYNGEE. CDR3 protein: CASSVDHGREQFF. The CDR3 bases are TGTGCCAGCAGCGTCGACCACGGTAGGGAGCAGTTCTTC.

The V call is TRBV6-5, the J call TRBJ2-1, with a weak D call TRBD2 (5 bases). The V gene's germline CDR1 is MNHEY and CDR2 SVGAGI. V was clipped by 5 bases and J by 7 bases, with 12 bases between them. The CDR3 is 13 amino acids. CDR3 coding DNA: TGTGCCAGCAGTCCCCATTGGGAGAATGAGCAGTTCTTC. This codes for CASSPHWENEQFF.

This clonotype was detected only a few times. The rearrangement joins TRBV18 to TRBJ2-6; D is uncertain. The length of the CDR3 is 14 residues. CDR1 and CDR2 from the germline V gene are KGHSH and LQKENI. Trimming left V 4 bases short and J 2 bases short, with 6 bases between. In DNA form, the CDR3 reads TGTGCCAGCTCACTTCGGACTGGGGCCAACGTCCTGACTTTC. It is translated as CASSLRTGANVLTF.